These 5 T cell receptor beta chains were all obtained from the same sample, sequenced in a study of cytotoxic CD8 clonotypes in ibrutinib-treated CLL. Sequencing used immunoSEQ multiplex PCR; TCRdb keeps in-frame clones, though not all of them. The sample gives about 310,000 clones, 80% of which show up once; 6.5% to 8.5% is in the top ten. The sample here was PBMCs, taken before ibrutinib treatment. Source of these receptors: a human donor with chronic lymphocytic leukemia.

The chain recombines TRBV27 with TRBJ1-2; tentative D call: TRBD1 (5 bases). Germline CDR1 reads MNHEY; CDR2 reads SMNVEV (reference sequence). This CDR3 region has 15 residues. With 5 bases removed from V and 5 bases from J, the gap between germline ends came to 18 bases. The CDR3 reads CASSPREGLGYGYTF. The CDR3 DNA reads as TGTGCCAGCAGTCCCCGGGAGGGGCTGGGGTATGGCTACACCTTC.

This clone was seen just once. Sequence at one end of the junction differs from germline and may be a read error. The V gene is TRBV7-7, the J gene TRBJ2-5, with 7 nucleotides matching TRBD1. This CDR3 comprises 16 residues. Germline V gives CDR1 SSHAT, CDR2 FNYEAQ (reference sequence). This CDR3 reads CASSPYAGTVKETQYF. In nucleotides, the CDR3 is TGTGCTAGCAGCCCATATGCCGGGACAGTTAAAGAGACCCAGTACTTC.

The rearrangement links TRBV30 to TRBJ1-2; D is unclear. The CDR3 is 12 residues long. The germline V gene encodes CDR1 GTSNPN and CDR2 SVGIG (reference sequence). V was trimmed by 2 bases and J by 7 bases, leaving 11 bases between them. CDR3 sequence reads: CAWSPLRGGYTF. The CDR3 coding sequence is TGTGCCTGGAGTCCTCTTAGAGGTGGCTACACCTTC.

The chain uses TRBV29-1 and TRBJ1-2, with no clear D. In germline, CDR1 is SQVTM, CDR2 ANQGSEA. V shed 4 bases and J shed 3 bases, with 6 bases lying between them. The CDR3 length is 11 residues. The CDR3 region is CSVGDHYGYTF. The CDR3 bases are TGCAGCGTTGGTGACCACTATGGCTACACCTTC. Combining the CDR3 with reference TRBV29-1 and TRBJ1-2 gives the whole variable domain SAVISQKPSRDICQRGTSLTIQCQVDSQVTMMFWYRQQPGQSLTLIATANQGSEATYESGFVIDKFPISRPNLTFSTLTVSNMSPEDSSIYLCSVGDHYGYTFGSGTRLTVV.

The chain carries TRBV6-5 and TRBJ2-5; D is possibly TRBD2 (6 bases). Trimming removed 0 bases at V and 2 bases at J, with 13 bases between. The germline gives CDR1 MNHEY, CDR2 SVGAGI. This CDR3 spans 16 amino acids. In DNA form, the CDR3 reads TGTGCCAGCAGTTACTCGCCCCGGGGGTTGCAAGAGACCCAGTACTTC. This codes for CASSYSPRGLQETQYF.